The present TCR beta chain was sequenced within a study of beta chain features in type 1 diabetes. Study overall: Healthy donors resembled patients in age, gender and cell yields. Cells sorted and examined across all samples totaled nearly 110,000,000.

In germline, CDR1 is MNHEY, CDR2 SVGAGI. The CDR3 runs 13 residues. V was cut by 6 bases and J by 3 bases, with 12 bases left in between. The authors reverse transcribed all of the isolated RNA, so sequencing captured expressed TCRB transcripts. Clones were read by immunoSEQ multiplex PCR, and TCRdb kept only the in-frame ones, dropping some. The sample records about 150,000 clones, around 10% being singletons. Remarks on this clone: Its antigen is undetermined.

Study-wide results and limits: For Type 1 diabetes patients, all four CD4+ subsets carried TCRB CDR3s that were moderately but significantly shorter. Type 1 diabetes patients had fewer VDJ junction insertions and more deletions.

The sequenced sample was central memory CD4+ T cells from blood. The TCR was taken from a man aged 18 to 29 in good health. The chain is built from TRBV6-5 and TRBJ2-7; D remains ambiguous. The CDR3 nucleotides read TGTGCCAGCAGAAAGGACCGACGCTACGAGCAGTACTTC. It specifies CASRKDRRYEQYF.